The rows below give T cell receptor beta chains drawn from one sample of a study of identical twins. TCRdb re-analysed the 5' RACE reads in MiXCR, keeping a single row per CDR3 protein. Among hundreds of thousands of distinct CDR3 sequences, around 7.5% were seen once, and the ten largest hold roughly 1.5%. The sample was also linked to a second study, of yellow fever vaccine responses in identical twins.

Sequencing used PBMCs. These receptors came from a woman between 18 and 29 years old in good health. The CDR3 runs from the conserved cysteine through the conserved F or W. A D gene is named only where the DNA matches it firmly. The listing skips clone size in some rows; elsewhere it reads once, few, many or a size class.

>TRBJ1-6|TRBV5-1|few|TRBD1|14
CASSRGQDNSPLHF
TGCGCCAGCAGCAGGGGGCAAGATAATTCACCCCTCCACTTT
>TRBJ1-4|TRBV20-1|many|.|15
CSARDIHATNEKLFF
TGCAGTGCTAGAGATATCCACGCAACTAATGAAAAACTGTTTTTT
>TRBJ2-1|TRBV7-8|many|TRBD2|16
CASSYPGLALYNEQFF
TGTGCCAGCAGCTATCCGGGACTAGCGCTTTACAATGAGCAGTTCTTC
>TRBJ2-1|TRBV6-1|few|.|15
CASRPGQLSYNEQFF
TGTGCCAGCAGACCCGGACAGCTCTCCTACAATGAGCAGTTCTTC
>TRBJ2-7|TRBV7-2|many|TRBD2|14
CASPFCGRAYEQYF
TGTGCCAGCCCCTTTTGCGGGAGGGCCTACGAGCAGTACTTC
>TRBJ2-1|TRBV3-1|few|TRBD2|14
CASTLAGGGNEQFF
TGTGCCAGCACTCTAGCGGGAGGGGGTAATGAGCAGTTCTTC
>TRBJ1-5|TRBV10-3|many|.|14
CAISDPGGNQPQHF
TGTGCCATCAGTGACCCGGGAGGGAATCAGCCCCAGCATTTT
>TRBJ1-4|TRBV2|.|.|18
CAFCLASAGWATNEKLFF
TGTGCCTTCTGTTTAGCGTCGGCGGGTTGGGCAACTAATGAAAAACTGTTTTTT
>TRBJ2-2|TRBV6-1|few|.|16
CASMGGGSKNTGELFF
TGTGCCAGCATGGGCGGAGGGTCCAAGAACACCGGGGAGCTGTTTTTT
>TRBJ1-1|TRBV19|few|TRBD1|13
CASRVDRDTEAFF
TGTGCCAGTAGGGTGGACAGGGACACTGAAGCTTTCTTT
>TRBJ2-1|TRBV14|few|.|15
CASSQGRDSYNEQFF
TGTGCCAGCAGCCAAGGGCGGGACTCCTACAATGAGCAGTTCTTC
>TRBJ1-6|TRBV20-1|.|TRBD1|16
CSANRQGSSYNSPLHF
TGCAGTGCTAACAGACAGGGGAGCTCCTATAATTCACCCCTCCACTTT
>TRBJ2-2|TRBV28|.|.|16
CASSQILTHQGAILFF
TGTGCCAGCAGCCAGATTCTGACGCACCAAGGGGCTATACTGTTTTTT
>TRBJ2-5|TRBV5-5|few|TRBD1|14
CASSTRQGAGTQYF
TGTGCCAGCAGCACCCGACAGGGGGCGGGGACCCAGTACTTC
>TRBJ2-5|TRBV27|.|TRBD2|15
CASSFSAGGEETQYF
TGTGCCAGCAGTTTTTCGGCGGGAGGAGAAGAGACCCAGTACTTC
>TRBJ2-1|TRBV4-1|.|.|15
CASSQDPASYNEQFF
TGCGCCAGCAGCCAAGACCCCGCTTCCTACAATGAGCAGTTCTTC